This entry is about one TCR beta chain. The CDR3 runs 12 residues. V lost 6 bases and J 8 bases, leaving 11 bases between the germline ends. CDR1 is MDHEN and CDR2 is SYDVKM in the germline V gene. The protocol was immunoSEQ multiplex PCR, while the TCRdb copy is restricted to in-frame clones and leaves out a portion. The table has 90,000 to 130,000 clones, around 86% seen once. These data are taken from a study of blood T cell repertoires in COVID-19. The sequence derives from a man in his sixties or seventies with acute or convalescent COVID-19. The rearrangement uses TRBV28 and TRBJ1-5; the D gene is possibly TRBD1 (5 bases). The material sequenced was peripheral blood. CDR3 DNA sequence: TGTGCCAGCAGCCCCCCGGGGGAGCCCCAGCATTTT. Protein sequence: CASSPPGEPQHF.